Presented here are 19 T cell receptor beta chains from one specimen sequenced in a study of shared clonotypes between healthy human individuals. The repertoire was sequenced with immunoSEQ multiplex PCR; TCRdb's copy has only in-frame clones and lacks some. There are around 750,000 clones in the sample; about 74% occur only once, and over 1.5% lies in the top ten. Source material: memory CD4+ T cells sorted from blood. As to subset: CD45RA-negative fraction. Receptor source: a woman aged 25-40 years in good health.

The chain couples TRBV2 to TRBJ2-3, with 9 bases identical to TRBD1. The CDR3 has 16 residues. Germline CDR1 is SNHLY and CDR2 is FYNNEI. V lost 8 bases, J lost 2 bases, and 11 bases stayed unmatched. CDR3 region: CASGGRDRVSTDTQYF. The CDR3 DNA reads as TGTGCCAGCGGGGGCCGGGACAGGGTATCCACAGATACGCAGTATTTT.

The CDR3 loop is CASRLGTGNTGELFF. Here the CDR3 DNA reads TGTGCCAGCAGGCTCGGGACAGGGAACACCGGGGAGCTGTTTTTT. This rearrangement joins TRBV2 to TRBJ2-2; 8 bases are a match to TRBD1. Germline CDR1 SNHLY, CDR2 FYNNEI. This CDR3 has 15 residues. V shed 6 bases, J shed 1 base, and the junction held 4 bases outside the gene matches.

This clone was detected only a few times. The rearrangement joins TRBV4-1 to TRBJ1-1; D remains unclear. Germline V gene lookup returns CDR1 MGHRA and CDR2 YSYEKL. The CDR3 has 13 amino acids. V was shortened by 0 bases and J by 10 bases, with 12 bases between the two germline ends. The CDR3 sequence: CASSQDATIGAFF. The CDR3 nucleotides are TGCGCCAGCAGCCAAGATGCGACTATTGGAGCTTTCTTT.

CDR3 sequence (DNA): TGTGCCTGGAACCGGGACGGGAGCTCCTACAATGAGCAGTTCTTC. Protein: CAWNRDGSSYNEQFF. The V gene is TRBV30, the J gene TRBJ2-1, with a weak D call TRBD2 (6 bases). The CDR3 totals 15 residues. Trimming cost V 4 bases and J 0 bases, with 13 bases left between them. The germline V gene has CDR1 GTSNPN and CDR2 SVGIG (reference sequence).

V usage is TRBV5-1 and J usage is TRBJ2-5; 7 nucleotides agree with TRBD2. The J segment lost 4 bases and the V segment lost 5 bases, leaving 14 bases of the junction unmatched. CDR3 size: 16 residues. Germline-derived CDR1 and CDR2 are SGHRS and YFSETQ. CDR3 residues: CASRGSGGTGRETQYF. As DNA, the CDR3 is TGCGCCAGCAGAGGATCGGGAGGAACAGGTAGAGAGACCCAGTACTTC.

This clone was recorded at least ten times. The chain combines TRBV7-2 with TRBJ1-2, with 8 bases identical to TRBD1. The germline V gene encodes CDR1 SGHTA and CDR2 FQGNSA. V shed 3 bases, J shed 7 bases, and the junction held 10 bases outside the gene matches. The CDR3 covers 15 residues. The CDR3 DNA reads TGTGCCAGCAGCTTGAGCCTGACAGGGGCCAGTGGCTACACCTTC. Protein product: CASSLSLTGASGYTF.

This chain joins TRBV5-4 and TRBJ2-3; the match to TRBD2 covers 9 bases. This CDR3 is built from 14 residues. After removal of 4 bases from V and 4 bases from J, the junction contained 4 bases not matched to a gene. The germline V gene encodes CDR1 SGHNT and CDR2 YYREEE (reference sequence). Here the CDR3 reads CASSPSGNADTQYF. In DNA form, the CDR3 reads TGTGCCAGCAGCCCTAGCGGGAACGCAGATACGCAGTATTTT. The entire variable domain, with the rest obtained from reference TRBV5-4 and TRBJ2-3, is as follows: ETGVTQSPTHLIKTRGQQVTLRCSSQSGHNTVSWYQQALGQGPQFIFQYYREEENGRGNFPPRFSGLQFPNYSSELNVNALELDDSALYLCASSPSGNADTQYFGPGTRLTVL.

As to this clone: The sample holds other DNA sequences that translate to the same CDR3. This chain's CDR3 is CSVARDRGEKLFF. The CDR3 nucleotides are TGCAGCGTGGCAAGAGACAGGGGTGAAAAACTGTTTTTT. This chain joins TRBV29-1 and TRBJ1-4; 8 bases agree with TRBD1. Germline V CDR1 and CDR2: SQVTM, ANQGSEA. This CDR3 region has 13 residues. V was clipped by 6 bases and J by 7 bases; unmatched bases: 7.

This clone turned up a few times. The genes are TRBV7-3 and TRBJ1-2, with 12 bases fitting TRBD1. The ends lost 4 bases at V and 8 bases at J; junction bases unmatched: 5. This CDR3 has 14 amino acids. Germline V lookup: CDR1 SGHTA, CDR2 FQGTGA. The CDR3 coding sequence is TGTGCCAGCAGCTCGGGACAGGGGGCGACCGGCTACACCTTC. It encodes CASSSGQGATGYTF. Together with reference TRBV7-3 and TRBJ1-2, the CDR3 gives the full variable domain: GAGVSQTPSNKVTEKGKYVELRCDPISGHTALYWYRQSLGQGPEFLIYFQGTGAADDSGLPNDRFFAVRPEGSVSTLKIQRTERGDSAVYLCASSSGQGATGYTFGSGTRLTVV.

This chain connects TRBV11-3 to TRBJ1-1, with TRBD1 matching over 12 bases. This CDR3 region has 14 residues. J was trimmed by 6 bases and V by 5 bases; bases with no gene match: 4. Germline V gene lookup returns CDR1 SGHNT and CDR2 YENEEA. The CDR3: CASSAGQGAPEAFF. DNA for the CDR3: TGTGCCAGCAGCGCGGGACAGGGGGCGCCTGAAGCTTTCTTT.

V is TRBV10-1 and J is TRBJ2-5; D call uncertain. Trimming pared 3 bases from V and 5 bases from J, leaving 10 bases between. Germline values: CDR1 WNHNN, CDR2 SYGVQD (reference sequence). This CDR3 spans 13 amino acids. The CDR3 DNA reads TGCGCCAGCAGTGAAGACCGAAGGGAGACCCAGTACTTC. It specifies CASSEDRRETQYF.

The V and J genes are TRBV19 and TRBJ2-1, with D perhaps given as TRBD1 or TRBD2 (6 bases each). The V end was cut by 6 bases, the J end by 0 bases, with 12 bases between. Per germline, CDR1 LNHDA and CDR2 SQIVND (reference sequence). The CDR3 has 15 amino acids. CDR3 loop: CASSREGGSYNEQFF. CDR3 coding DNA: TGTGCCAGTAGCCGAGAGGGGGGCTCCTACAATGAGCAGTTCTTC.

The J gene is TRBJ2-2, the V gene TRBV27; no firm D call. Germline CDR1 and CDR2: MNHEY and SMNVEV (reference sequence). The CDR3 spans 14 residues. The V gene lost 1 base and the J gene lost 5 bases, with 8 bases spanning the gap. CDR3 loop: CASSLLMFTGELFF. CDR3 sequence (DNA): TGTGCCAGCAGTTTATTAATGTTTACCGGGGAGCTGTTTTTT.

V gene TRBV20-1 combines with J gene TRBJ1-1, with D tentatively TRBD1 (6 bases). The CDR3 is made up of 10 amino acids. Germline loops: CDR1 DFQATT, CDR2 SNEGSKA (reference sequence). V was clipped by 6 bases and J by 10 bases, with 12 bases between them. The CDR3 here is CSARGATAFF. DNA for the CDR3: TGCAGTGCGCGGGGGGCTACAGCTTTCTTT.

CDR3 amino acids: CASRRNALAARVAQYF. CDR3 nucleotides: TGTGCCAGCAGACGAAACGCTCTAGCCGCCAGGGTAGCCCAGTACTTC. The V call is TRBV7-2, the J call TRBJ2-5; perhaps D is TRBD1 or TRBD2 (5 bases each). The V end lost 6 bases, the J end lost 9 bases, and 26 bases lay between the germline ends. CDR3 length equals 16 residues. Germline values: CDR1 SGHTA, CDR2 FQGNSA.

The chain recombines TRBV7-2 with TRBJ1-4, with D possibly matching TRBD1 (5 bases). The CDR3 length is 16 residues. Deletions cut 5 bases from V and 8 bases from J, with 21 bases between. The germline V gene has CDR1 SGHTA and CDR2 FQGNSA. The CDR3 here is CASSPNLQDSVEKLFF. CDR3 bases: TGTGCCAGCAGCCCCAACCTACAGGACTCTGTCGAAAAACTGTTTTTT.

CDR3 residues: CASSLLGAQRAIAGSDTQYF. CDR3 coding DNA: TGCGCCAGCAGCTTGTTGGGGGCCCAAAGGGCTATAGCGGGTTCAGATACGCAGTATTTT. The chain has TRBV5-1 and TRBJ2-3; perhaps TRBD2 as D (7 bases). Germline assignment: CDR1 SGHRS and CDR2 YFSETQ. V gave up 1 base and J gave up 4 bases, with 28 bases separating them. The CDR3 covers 20 residues.

V gene TRBV28 combines with J gene TRBJ2-1, with unresolved D. This CDR3 region has 10 residues. V gave up 2 bases and J gave up 9 bases, with 2 bases separating them. CDR1 is MDHEN, CDR2 SYDVKM, per germline. In nucleotides, the CDR3 is TGTGCCAGCAGTTTACGTGAGCAGTTCTTC. Translation gives CASSLREQFF.

The chain employs TRBV28 and TRBJ1-5, with 7 positions matching TRBD1. Germline V gene data show CDR1 as MDHEN and CDR2 as SYDVKM. The trim removed 6 bases at V and 7 bases at J, leaving 9 bases unmatched. The CDR3 totals 14 residues. In DNA, the CDR3 is TGTGCCAGCAGGAGCGGACAGGCTAGCCAGCCCCAGCATTTT. This sequence encodes CASRSGQASQPQHF.